This TCR beta chain was sequenced for a study of CD8 T cells in Susac syndrome (dated by TCRdb to about 2019). Some background on the complete study: Among the Susac syndrome patients who were sequenced, clinically active disease was present in about six and clinical remission was observed in roughly eight. Repertoire sequencing was used to test whether CD8+ T cell activation and differentiation in Susac syndrome was antigen driven. At the time of blood withdrawal, Susac syndrome patients were either therapy-naive, taking corticosteroids (with some also receiving IVIg), or on IVIg alone. Results the study describes overall, beyond this receptor: The number of individuals in the TCR sequencing and HLA analysis was acknowledged as relatively small. In the CD4+ T cell repertoire of Susac syndrome patients, clonal expansion was not detected.

Comments on this clonotype: Its antigen remains undetermined. There are no base qualities to consult, and no much larger clone falls within one base.

Measured from the cysteine to the phenylalanine, the CDR3 is 13 residues long. Only the CDR3 portion is preserved as DNA: 39 bases, with reading frame beginning at the first base. At the junction V is shortened by 3 bases and J by 8 bases, with 13 bases in between. RNA was extracted using the RNeasy kit, and about 0.45 to 1 microgram was reverse transcribed with random hexamers. TCR beta CDR3 regions were amplified with the immunoSEQ multiplex PCR assay covering 54 Vbeta and 13 Jbeta segments. PCR amplification bias was corrected using a synthetic template baseline for primer optimization and computational correction. On the study's bioinformatics: Reads were assigned to V, D and J genes according to IMGT and analyzed in immunoSEQ Analyzer, with only productive sequences retained. Clonality was computed as one minus Shannon entropy normalized by log2 of the number of productive unique sequences. For each patient and control, public and private clones were evaluated among the 100 most prevalent clones. A clone was defined as Susac-specific if it was absent from the healthy and MS cohorts, from 1052 published viral clones and from other ImmuneACCESS disease sequences. TCRdb reworked the public reads: Q25 trimming with fastp, MiXCR clone assembly, productive beta chains retained. Rows merge per CDR3 protein into single entries with the most common DNA and genes. Clone size and V and J calls follow TCRdb, not the original study. The sample includes 85,000 to 95,000 distinct CDR3 sequences, with over 90% observed a single time. The ten largest clones add up to roughly 0.31% of the sample.

Peripheral blood CD8+ and CD4+ T cells from healthy donors, Susac syndrome patients and multiple sclerosis patients were profiled by high-throughput TCR beta sequencing. Recently defined diagnostic criteria for definite or probable disease were met by the Susac syndrome patients. Bulk CD8+ and CD4+ T cells were purified magnetically by negative isolation, whereas CD8+ TEMRA cells were enriched by FACS. Blood was collected in EDTA tubes and processed within 24 hours, with PBMCs isolated through density gradient centrifugation. PBMCs destined for TCR sequencing were cryopreserved in liquid nitrogen and later thawed in a 37 °C water bath. The sorted or isolated CD4+, CD8+ and CD8+ TEMRA cells reached a purity of at least 90%.

The sequenced sample consisted of CD4+ T cells from PBMCs. The origin of this receptor is a human donor with Susac syndrome. The sequence joins TRBV12-3 or TRBV12-4 to TRBJ1-2; there is no confident call for the D gene. CDR3 protein: CASSLSGKRGYTF. Here is the DNA: TGTGCCAGCAGTTTGTCAGGAAAACGCGGCTACACCTTC.